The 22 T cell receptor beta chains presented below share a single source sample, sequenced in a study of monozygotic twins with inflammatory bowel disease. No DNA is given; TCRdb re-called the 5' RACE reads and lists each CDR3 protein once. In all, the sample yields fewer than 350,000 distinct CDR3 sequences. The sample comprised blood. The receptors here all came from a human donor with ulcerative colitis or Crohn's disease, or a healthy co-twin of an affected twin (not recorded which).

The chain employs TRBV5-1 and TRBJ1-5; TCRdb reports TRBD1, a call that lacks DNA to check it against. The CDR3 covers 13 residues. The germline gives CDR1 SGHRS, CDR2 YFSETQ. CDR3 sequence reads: CASSPDSDQPQHF.

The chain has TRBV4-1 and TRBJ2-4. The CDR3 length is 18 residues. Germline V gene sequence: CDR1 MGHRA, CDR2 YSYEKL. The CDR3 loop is CASSQVLGQQLAKNIQYF.

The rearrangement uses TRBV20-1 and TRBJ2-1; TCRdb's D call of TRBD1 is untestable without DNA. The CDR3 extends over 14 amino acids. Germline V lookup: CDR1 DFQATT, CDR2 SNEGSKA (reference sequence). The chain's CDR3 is CSAMTGGAYNEQFF.

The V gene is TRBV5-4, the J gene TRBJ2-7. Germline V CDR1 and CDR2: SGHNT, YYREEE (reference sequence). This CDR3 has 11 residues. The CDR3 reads CASSSSSEQYF.

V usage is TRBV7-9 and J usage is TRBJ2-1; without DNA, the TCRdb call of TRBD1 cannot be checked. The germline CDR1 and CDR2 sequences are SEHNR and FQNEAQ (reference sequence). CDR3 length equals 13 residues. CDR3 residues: CASRPPVINEQFF.

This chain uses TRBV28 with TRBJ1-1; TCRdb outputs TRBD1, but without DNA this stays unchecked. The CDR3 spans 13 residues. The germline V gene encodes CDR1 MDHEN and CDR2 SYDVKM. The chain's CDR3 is CASRIRGLTEAFF.

This chain's CDR3 is CASSLGGRAPRGYTF. The chain has TRBV12-3 or TRBV12-4 and TRBJ1-2. This CDR3 has 15 residues.

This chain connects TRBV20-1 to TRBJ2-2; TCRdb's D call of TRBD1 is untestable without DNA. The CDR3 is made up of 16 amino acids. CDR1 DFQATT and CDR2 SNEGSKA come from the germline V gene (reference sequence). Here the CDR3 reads CSARMSGIRNTGELFF.

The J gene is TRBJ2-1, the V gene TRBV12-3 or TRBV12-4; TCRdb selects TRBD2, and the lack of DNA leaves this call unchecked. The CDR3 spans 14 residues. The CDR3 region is CASSFLAGGGEQFF.

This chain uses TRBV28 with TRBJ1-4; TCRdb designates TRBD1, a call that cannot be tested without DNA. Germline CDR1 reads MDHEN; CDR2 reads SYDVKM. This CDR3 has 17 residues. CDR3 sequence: CASSSGQGMTTNEKLFF.

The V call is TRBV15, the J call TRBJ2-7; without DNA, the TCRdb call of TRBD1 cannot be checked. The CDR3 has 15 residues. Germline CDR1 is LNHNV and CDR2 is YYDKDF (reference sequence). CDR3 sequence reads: CATSIAPAVTYEQYF. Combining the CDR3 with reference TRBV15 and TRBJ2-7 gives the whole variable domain DAMVIQNPRYQVTQFGKPVTLSCSQTLNHNVMYWYQQKSSQAPKLLFHYYDKDFNNEADTPDNFQSRRPNTSFCFLDIRSPGLGDTAMYLCATSIAPAVTYEQYFGPGTRLTVT.

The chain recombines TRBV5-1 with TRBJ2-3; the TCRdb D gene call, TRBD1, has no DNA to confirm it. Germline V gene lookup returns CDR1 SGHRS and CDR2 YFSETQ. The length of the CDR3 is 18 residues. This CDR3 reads CASSQTWTGIRNTDTQYF.

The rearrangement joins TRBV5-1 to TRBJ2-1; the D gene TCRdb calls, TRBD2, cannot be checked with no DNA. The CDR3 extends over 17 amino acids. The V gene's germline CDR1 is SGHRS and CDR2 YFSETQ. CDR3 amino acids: CASSLGYGTSVYNEQFF.

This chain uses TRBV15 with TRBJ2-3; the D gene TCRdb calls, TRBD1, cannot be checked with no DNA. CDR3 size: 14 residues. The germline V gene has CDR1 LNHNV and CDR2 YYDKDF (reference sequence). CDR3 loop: CATSKGQITDTQYF.

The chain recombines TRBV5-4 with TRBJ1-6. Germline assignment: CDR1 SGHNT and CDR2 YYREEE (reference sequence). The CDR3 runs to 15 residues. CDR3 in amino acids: CASSLAAGFNSPLHF.

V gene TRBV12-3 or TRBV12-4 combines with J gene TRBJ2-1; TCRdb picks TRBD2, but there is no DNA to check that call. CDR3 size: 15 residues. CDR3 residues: CASSRGRGTGNEQFF.

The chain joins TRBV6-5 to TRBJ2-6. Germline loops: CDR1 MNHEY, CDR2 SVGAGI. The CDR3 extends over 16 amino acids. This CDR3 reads CASSYSTPSGANVLTF.

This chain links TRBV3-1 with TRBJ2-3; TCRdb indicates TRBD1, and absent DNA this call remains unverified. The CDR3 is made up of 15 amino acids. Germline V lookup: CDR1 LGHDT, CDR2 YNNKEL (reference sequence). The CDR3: CASSPRRGLADTQYF.

CDR3 sequence reads: CASSGSGGAKEQYF. This chain connects TRBV10-1 to TRBJ2-7; the D gene TCRdb calls, TRBD2, cannot be checked with no DNA. This CDR3 comprises 14 residues. Per germline, CDR1 WNHNN and CDR2 SYGVQD (reference sequence).

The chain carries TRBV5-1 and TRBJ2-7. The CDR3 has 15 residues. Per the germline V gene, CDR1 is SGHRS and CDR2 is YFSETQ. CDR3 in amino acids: CASSLEAGEFYEQYF.

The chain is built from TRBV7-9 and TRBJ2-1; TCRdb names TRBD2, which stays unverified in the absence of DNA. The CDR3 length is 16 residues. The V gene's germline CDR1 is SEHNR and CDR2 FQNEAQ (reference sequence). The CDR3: CASSFRSGDYRNEQFF.

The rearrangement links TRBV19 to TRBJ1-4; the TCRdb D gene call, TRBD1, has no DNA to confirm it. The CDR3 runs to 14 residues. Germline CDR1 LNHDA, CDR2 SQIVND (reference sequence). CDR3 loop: CASRSRAKSEKLFF.